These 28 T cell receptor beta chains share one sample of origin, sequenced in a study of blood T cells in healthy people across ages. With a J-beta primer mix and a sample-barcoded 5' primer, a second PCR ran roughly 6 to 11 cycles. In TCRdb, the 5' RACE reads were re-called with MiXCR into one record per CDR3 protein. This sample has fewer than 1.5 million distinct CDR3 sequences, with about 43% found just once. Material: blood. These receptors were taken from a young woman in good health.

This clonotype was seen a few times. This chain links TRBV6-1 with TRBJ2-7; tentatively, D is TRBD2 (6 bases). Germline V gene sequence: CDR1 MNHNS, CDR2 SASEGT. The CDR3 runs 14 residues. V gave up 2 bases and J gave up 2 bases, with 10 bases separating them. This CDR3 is CASSEPGEAYEQYF. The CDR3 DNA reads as TGTGCCAGCAGTGAACCGGGAGAAGCCTACGAGCAGTACTTC.

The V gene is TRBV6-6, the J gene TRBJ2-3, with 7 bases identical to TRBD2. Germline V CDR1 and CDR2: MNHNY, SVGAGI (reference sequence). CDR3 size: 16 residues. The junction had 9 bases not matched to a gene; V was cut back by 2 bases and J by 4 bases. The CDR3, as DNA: TGTGCCAGCAGTTACCTAGCGGACCCTTCGGCAGATACGCAGTATTTT. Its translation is CASSYLADPSADTQYF.

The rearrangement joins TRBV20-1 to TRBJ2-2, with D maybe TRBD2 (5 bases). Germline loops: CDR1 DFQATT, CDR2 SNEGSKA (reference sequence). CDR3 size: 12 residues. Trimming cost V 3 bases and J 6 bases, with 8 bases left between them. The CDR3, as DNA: TGCAGTGCTAGCCTGAGGGCCGGGGAGCTGTTTTTT. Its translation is CSASLRAGELFF.

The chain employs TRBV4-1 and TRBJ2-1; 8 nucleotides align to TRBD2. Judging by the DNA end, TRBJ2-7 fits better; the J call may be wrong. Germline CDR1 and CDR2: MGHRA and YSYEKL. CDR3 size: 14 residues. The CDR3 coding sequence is TGCGCCAGCAGCCAAGCACCGGGGGGGTACGAGCAGTACTTC. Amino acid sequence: CASSQAPGGYEQYF.

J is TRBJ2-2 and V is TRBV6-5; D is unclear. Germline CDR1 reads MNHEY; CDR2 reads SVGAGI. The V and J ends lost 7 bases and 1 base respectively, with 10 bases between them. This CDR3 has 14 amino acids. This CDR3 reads CASTTAENTGELFF. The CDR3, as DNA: TGTGCCAGCACCACCGCGGAGAACACCGGGGAGCTGTTTTTT.

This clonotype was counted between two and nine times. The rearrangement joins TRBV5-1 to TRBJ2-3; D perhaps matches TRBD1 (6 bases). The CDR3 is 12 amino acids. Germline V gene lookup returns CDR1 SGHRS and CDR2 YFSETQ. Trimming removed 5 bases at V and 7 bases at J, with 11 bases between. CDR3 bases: TGCGCCAGCAGTCGGGACATCTATACGCAGTATTTT. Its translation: CASSRDIYTQYF.

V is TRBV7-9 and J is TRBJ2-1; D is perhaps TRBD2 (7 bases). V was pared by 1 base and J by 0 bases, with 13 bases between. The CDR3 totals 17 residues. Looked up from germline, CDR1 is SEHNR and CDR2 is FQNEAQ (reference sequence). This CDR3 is CASSLDAGASSYNEQFF. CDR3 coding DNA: TGTGCCAGCAGCTTAGATGCGGGGGCGAGCTCCTACAATGAGCAGTTCTTC.

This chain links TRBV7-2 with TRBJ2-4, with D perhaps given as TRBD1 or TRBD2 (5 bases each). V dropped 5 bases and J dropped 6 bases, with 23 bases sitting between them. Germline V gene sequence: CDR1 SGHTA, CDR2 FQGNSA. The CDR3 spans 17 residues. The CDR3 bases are TGTGCCAGCAGCGCTAGGGACCTGGACTGGTTGGGAAACATTCAGTACTTC. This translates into CASSARDLDWLGNIQYF.

The CDR3 sequence: CASSLGQGEDTQYF. The CDR3 DNA reads TGTGCCAGCAGCCTGGGACAGGGGGAGGATACGCAGTATTTT. The J gene is TRBJ2-3, the V gene TRBV5-5; the match to TRBD1 covers 11 bases. The V gene's germline CDR1 is SGHKS and CDR2 YYEKEE (reference sequence). J lost 6 bases, V lost 4 bases, and 4 bases had no gene match. The length of the CDR3 is 14 residues.

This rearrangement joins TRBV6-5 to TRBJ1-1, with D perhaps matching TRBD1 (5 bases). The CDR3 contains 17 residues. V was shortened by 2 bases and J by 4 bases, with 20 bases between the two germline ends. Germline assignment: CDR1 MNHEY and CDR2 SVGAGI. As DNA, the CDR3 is TGTGCCAGCAGTTACCCCCTTAAAACAGGAGGGTTCACTGAAGCTTTCTTT. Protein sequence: CASSYPLKTGGFTEAFF.

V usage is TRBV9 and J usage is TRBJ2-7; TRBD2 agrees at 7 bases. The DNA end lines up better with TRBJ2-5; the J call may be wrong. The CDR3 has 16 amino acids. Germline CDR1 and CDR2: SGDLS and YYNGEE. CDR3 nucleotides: TGTGCCAGCAGCGCCGGGGGGAGTGGGGTGTGGGAGACCCAGTACTTC. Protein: CASSAGGSGVWETQYF.

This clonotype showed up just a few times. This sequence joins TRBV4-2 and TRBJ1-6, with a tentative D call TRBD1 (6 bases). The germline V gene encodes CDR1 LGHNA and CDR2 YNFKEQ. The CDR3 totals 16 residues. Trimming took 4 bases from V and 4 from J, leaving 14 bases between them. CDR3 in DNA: TGTGCCAGCAGCCGAGCGACAGGCCCGTATAATTCACCCCTCCACTTT. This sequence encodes CASSRATGPYNSPLHF.

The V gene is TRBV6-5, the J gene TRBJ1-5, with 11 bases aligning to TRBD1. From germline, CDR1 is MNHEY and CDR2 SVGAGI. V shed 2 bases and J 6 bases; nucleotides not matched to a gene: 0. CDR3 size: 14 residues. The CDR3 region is CASSYGTGGQPQHF. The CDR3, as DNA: TGTGCCAGCAGTTACGGGACAGGGGGTCAGCCCCAGCATTTT.

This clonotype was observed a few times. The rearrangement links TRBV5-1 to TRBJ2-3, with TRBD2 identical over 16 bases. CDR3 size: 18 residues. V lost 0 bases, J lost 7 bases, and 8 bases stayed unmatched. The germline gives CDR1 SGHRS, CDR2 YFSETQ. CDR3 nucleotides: TGCGCCAGCAGCTTGGACGGGACTAGCGGGGGGGTGCTACATACGCAGTATTTT. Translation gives CASSLDGTSGGVLHTQYF.

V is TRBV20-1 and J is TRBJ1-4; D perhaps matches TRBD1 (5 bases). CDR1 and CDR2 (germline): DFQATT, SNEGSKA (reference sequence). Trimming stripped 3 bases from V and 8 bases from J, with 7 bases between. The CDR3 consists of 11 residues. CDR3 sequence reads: CSASRDEKLFF. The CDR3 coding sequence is TGCAGTGCTAGTCGGGACGAAAAACTGTTTTTT.

The DNA for the CDR3 is TGCAGCGTGGGGAGCGGGGGGGCCTTGTGGAATGAGCAGTTCTTC. Protein: CSVGSGGALWNEQFF. The chain links TRBV29-1 to TRBJ2-1; 10 bases fit TRBD2. Germline V gives CDR1 SQVTM, CDR2 ANQGSEA. CDR3 length: 15 amino acids. Trimming cost V 6 bases and J 7 bases; bases outside gene matches: 12.

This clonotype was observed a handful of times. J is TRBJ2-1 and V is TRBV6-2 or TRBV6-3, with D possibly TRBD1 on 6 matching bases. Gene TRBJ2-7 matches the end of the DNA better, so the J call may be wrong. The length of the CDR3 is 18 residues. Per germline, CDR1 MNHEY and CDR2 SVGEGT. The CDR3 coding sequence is TGTGCCAGCAGATCCGGGACATTACTAGAGGGTCCCTACAATGAGCAGTACTTC. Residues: CASRSGTLLEGPYNEQYF.

The CDR3 loop is CASFNQETRGLFF. The CDR3 DNA sequence: TGTGCCAGCTTCAATCAGGAGACGCGGGGGCTGTTTTTT. The rearrangement uses TRBV2 and TRBJ2-2; a weak D match, TRBD2 (6 bases). The CDR3 is made up of 13 amino acids. Germline CDR1 reads SNHLY; CDR2 reads FYNNEI. V was shortened by 8 bases and J by 13 bases, with 20 bases between the two germline ends.

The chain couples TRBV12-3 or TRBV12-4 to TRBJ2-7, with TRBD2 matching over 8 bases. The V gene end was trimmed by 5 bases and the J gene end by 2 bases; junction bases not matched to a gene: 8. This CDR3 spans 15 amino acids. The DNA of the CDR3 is TGTGCCAGCAGTGCAACTAGCGGTAGGGCCTACGAGCAGTACTTC. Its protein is CASSATSGRAYEQYF.

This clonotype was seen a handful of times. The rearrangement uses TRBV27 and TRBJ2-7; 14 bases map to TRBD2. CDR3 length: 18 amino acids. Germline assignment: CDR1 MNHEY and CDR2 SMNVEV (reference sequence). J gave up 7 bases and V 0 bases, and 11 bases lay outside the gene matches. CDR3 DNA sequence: TGTGCCAGCAGTTTATCGACTAGCGGGGGGGCTTACTACAATGAGCAGTACTTC. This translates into CASSLSTSGGAYYNEQYF.

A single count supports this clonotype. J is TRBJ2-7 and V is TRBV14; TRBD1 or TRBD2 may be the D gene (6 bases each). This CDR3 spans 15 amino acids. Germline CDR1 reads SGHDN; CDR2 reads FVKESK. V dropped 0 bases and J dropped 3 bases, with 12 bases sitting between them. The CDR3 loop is CASSQESGGDYEQYF. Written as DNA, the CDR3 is TGTGCCAGCAGCCAAGAATCCGGGGGCGACTACGAGCAGTACTTC.

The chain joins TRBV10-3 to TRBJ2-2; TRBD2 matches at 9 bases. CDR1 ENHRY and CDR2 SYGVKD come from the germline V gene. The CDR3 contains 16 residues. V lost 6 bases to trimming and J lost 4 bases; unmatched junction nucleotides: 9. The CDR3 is CAISVIAGVSTGELFF. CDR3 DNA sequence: TGTGCCATCAGCGTTATAGCGGGAGTGAGCACCGGGGAGCTGTTTTTT.

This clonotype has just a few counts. The CDR3 reads CSARPTSGTGGNEQFF. The CDR3 nucleotides are TGCAGTGCTAGACCGACTTCCGGGACAGGGGGAAATGAGCAGTTCTTC. The chain couples TRBV20-1 to TRBJ2-1, with TRBD1 matching 11 bases. This CDR3 spans 16 amino acids. Germline V gene sequence: CDR1 DFQATT, CDR2 SNEGSKA (reference sequence). J lost 7 bases, V lost 2 bases, and 10 bases had no gene match.

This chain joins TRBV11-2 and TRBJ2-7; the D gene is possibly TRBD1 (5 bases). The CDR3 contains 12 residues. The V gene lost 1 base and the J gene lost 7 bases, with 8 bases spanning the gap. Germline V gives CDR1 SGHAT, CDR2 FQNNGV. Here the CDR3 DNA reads TGTGCCAGCAGCTTAGTAGACAGAGAGCAGTACTTC. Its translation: CASSLVDREQYF.

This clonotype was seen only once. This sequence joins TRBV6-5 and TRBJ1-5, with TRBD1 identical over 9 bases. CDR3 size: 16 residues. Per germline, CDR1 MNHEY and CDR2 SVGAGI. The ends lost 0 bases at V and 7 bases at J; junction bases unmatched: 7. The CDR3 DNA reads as TGTGCCAGCAGTTACTCTGGGACAGGGACCGGGCAGCCCCAGCATTTT. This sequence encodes CASSYSGTGTGQPQHF.

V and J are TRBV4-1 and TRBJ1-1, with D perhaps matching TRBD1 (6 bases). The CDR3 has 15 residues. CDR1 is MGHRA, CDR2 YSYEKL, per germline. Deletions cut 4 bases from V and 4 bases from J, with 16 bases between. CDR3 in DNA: TGCGCCAGCAGCCTAGAGGACAGCGGGGGCACTGAAGCTTTCTTT. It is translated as CASSLEDSGGTEAFF.

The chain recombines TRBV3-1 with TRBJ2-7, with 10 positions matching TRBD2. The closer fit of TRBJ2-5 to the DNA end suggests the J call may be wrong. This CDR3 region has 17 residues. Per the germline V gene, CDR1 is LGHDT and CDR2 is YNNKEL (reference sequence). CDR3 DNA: TGTGCCAGCAGCCAAGTGAAACTAGCGGGGATCCGAGAGACCCAGTACTTC. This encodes CASSQVKLAGIRETQYF.

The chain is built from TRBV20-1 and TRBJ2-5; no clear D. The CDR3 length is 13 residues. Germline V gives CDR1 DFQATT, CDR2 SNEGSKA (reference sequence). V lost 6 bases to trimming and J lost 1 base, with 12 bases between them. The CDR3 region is CSARWAAQETQYF. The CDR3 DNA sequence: TGCAGTGCCAGATGGGCCGCCCAAGAGACCCAGTACTTC.